These 4 T cell receptor beta chains originate from one sample sequenced in a study of Graves' ophthalmopathy and Graves' hyperthyroidism. RNA transcripts were the source from which TCR beta CDR3 regions were amplified. HTBI primers served in a first-round RT-PCR, which a second-round multiplex PCR followed. One entry per CDR3 protein results from TCRdb running MiXCR on the multiplex PCR reads. The profile shows 560,000 or so distinct CDR3 sequences, roughly 40% of them singletons. The sample comprised peripheral blood or thyroid tissue (not recorded which). These receptors all come from an adult man with Graves' hyperthyroidism.

Concerning this clonotype: A read error is possible here, since a much larger clone lies one base away. CDR3 nucleotide sequence: TGTGCCATCACTGAACAGGGACACGGGGGGCTGTTTTTT. Amino acid sequence: CAITEQGHGGLFF. V usage is TRBV10-3 and J usage is TRBJ2-2; possibly TRBD1 or TRBD2 for D (6 bases each). CDR1 ENHRY and CDR2 SYGVKD come from the germline V gene. CDR3 length: 13 residues.

On this clonotype: This CDR3 is missing its conserved last phenylalanine or tryptophan, likely due to a read error. The chain has TRBV24-1 and TRBJ1-2; D gene unclear. Per germline, CDR1 KGHDR and CDR2 SFDVKD. The CDR3 consists of 14 residues. CDR3 protein: CATSDRQTNYGYTS. The DNA of the CDR3 is TGTGCCACCAGTGATCGACAAACTAATTATGGCTACACCTCC.

The chain is built from TRBV10-3 and TRBJ2-5, with 7 bases identical to TRBD2. There are 15 residues in the CDR3. Trimming took 0 bases from V and 4 from J; bases not matched to a gene: 5. CDR1 is ENHRY, CDR2 SYGVKD, per germline. The CDR3 nucleotides are TGTGCCATCAGTGAGTCTCTAGCGGTCGGAGAGACCCAGTACTTC. Translating gives CAISESLAVGETQYF.

The sample holds many counts of this clonotype. The chain combines TRBV11-3 with TRBJ1-2; D call uncertain. The germline V gene encodes CDR1 SGHNT and CDR2 YENEEA. Trimming pared 0 bases from V and 7 bases from J, leaving 15 bases between. The CDR3 extends over 15 amino acids. CDR3 sequence reads: CASSLEGSGKTGYTF. CDR3 DNA: TGTGCCAGCAGCTTAGAGGGCAGTGGAAAAACTGGCTACACCTTC.